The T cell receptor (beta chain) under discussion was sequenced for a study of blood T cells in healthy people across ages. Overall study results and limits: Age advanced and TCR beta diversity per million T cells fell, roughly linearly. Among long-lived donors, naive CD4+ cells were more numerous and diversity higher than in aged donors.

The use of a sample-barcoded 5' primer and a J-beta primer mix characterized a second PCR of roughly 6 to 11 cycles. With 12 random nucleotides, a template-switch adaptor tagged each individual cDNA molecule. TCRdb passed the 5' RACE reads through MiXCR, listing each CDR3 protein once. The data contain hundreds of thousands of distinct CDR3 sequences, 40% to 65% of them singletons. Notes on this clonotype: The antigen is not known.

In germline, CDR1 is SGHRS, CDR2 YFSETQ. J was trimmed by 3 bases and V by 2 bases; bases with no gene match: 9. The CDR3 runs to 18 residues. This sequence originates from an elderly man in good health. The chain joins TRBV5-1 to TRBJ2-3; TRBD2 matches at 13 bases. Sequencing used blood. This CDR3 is CASSLGLAGDYDTDTQYF. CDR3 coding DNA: TGCGCCAGCAGCTTAGGACTAGCGGGAGACTACGATACAGATACGCAGTATTTT.